These 5 T cell receptor beta chains were all obtained from the same sample, sequenced in a study of T cell responses to AZD1222 COVID-19 vaccine. Repertoires were generated with immunoSEQ multiplex PCR, while TCRdb's copy carries only in-frame clones and drops some. This table has roughly 100,000 clones, roughly 86% appearing once. The material sequenced was peripheral blood, taken on day 0 of AZD1222 vaccination. The receptors were gathered from an adult in good health.

The chain couples TRBV9 to TRBJ1-1; D gene unclear. V was shortened by 4 bases and J by 5 bases, with 18 bases between the two germline ends. The CDR3 contains 15 residues. In germline, CDR1 is SGDLS, CDR2 YYNGEE. The CDR3 DNA is TGTGCCAGCAGCCCCCGCCATGGGGTTGAAACTGAAGCTTTCTTT. Translated, it gives CASSPRHGVETEAFF.

The chain uses TRBV24-1 and TRBJ2-1; TRBD1 or TRBD2 may be the D gene (5 bases each). Germline assignment: CDR1 KGHDR and CDR2 SFDVKD. The CDR3 loop spans 16 amino acids. The V gene lost 4 bases and the J gene lost 0 bases, with 12 bases spanning the gap. The CDR3 reads CATSDRDGSSYNEQFF. In DNA, the CDR3 is TGTGCCACCAGTGACCGGGACGGAAGCTCCTACAATGAGCAGTTCTTC.

The DNA of the CDR3 is TGTGCCAGCAGTTCTCCTTATAATTCACCCCTCCACTTT. Encoded protein: CASSSPYNSPLHF. The rearrangement links TRBV25-1 to TRBJ1-6, with D uncertain. The CDR3 runs to 13 residues. CDR1 is MGHDK and CDR2 is SYGVNS in the germline V gene. The V gene lost 5 bases and the J gene lost 4 bases, with 6 bases spanning the gap.

This sequence joins TRBV5-4 and TRBJ2-7; 8 bases line up with TRBD1. The CDR3 is made up of 19 amino acids. The germline CDR1 and CDR2 sequences are SGHNT and YYREEE (reference sequence). Unmatched junction bases numbered 18, after V lost 4 bases and J lost 0 bases. CDR3 sequence (DNA): TGTGCCAGCAGCCCAGGGGGGACAGGTGCACTTCCAAGCTCCTACGAGCAGTACTTC. Amino acids: CASSPGGTGALPSSYEQYF.

The chain carries TRBV6-2 or TRBV6-3 and TRBJ2-1; D is perhaps TRBD1 or TRBD2 (6 bases each). Germline CDR1 reads MNHEY; CDR2 reads SVGEGT. The V gene lost 5 bases and the J gene lost 6 bases, with 14 bases spanning the gap. The CDR3 is made up of 14 amino acids. CDR3 in DNA: TGTGCCAGCAGTACCCGACGGGGGCGCAATGAGCAGTTCTTC. Its translation: CASSTRRGRNEQFF.